The 18 T cell receptor beta chains listed next were all sequenced from one sample in a study of T cells in Graves' hyperthyroidism and ophthalmopathy. TCR beta CDR3 region amplification was performed from RNA transcripts. Carried out on the TCR CDR3, a first-round RT-PCR used the HTBI primer set. TCRdb re-called the multiplex PCR reads through MiXCR, storing one row per CDR3 protein. The profile shows 700,000 or so distinct CDR3 sequences, 16% of them singletons. Sequencing input: blood. All receptors derive from a man aged 18 to 29 with Graves' hyperthyroidism.

V gene TRBV20-1 combines with J gene TRBJ2-2; 7 bases match TRBD2. V dropped 5 bases and J dropped 7; count of bases not matched to a gene: 7. CDR1 and CDR2 (germline): DFQATT, SNEGSKA (reference sequence). The CDR3 runs 13 residues. CDR3 coding DNA: TGCAGTGCTTCGAGGGAGGGCCTCGGGGAGCTGTTTTTT. It codes for CSASREGLGELFF.

The V and J genes are TRBV7-2 and TRBJ2-5; D gene unclear. CDR3 length: 13 amino acids. The V and J ends lost 0 bases and 5 bases respectively, with 7 bases between them. Germline V CDR1 and CDR2: SGHTA, FQGNSA. The CDR3 here is CASSLAIRETQYF. The CDR3 DNA is TGTGCCAGCAGCTTAGCAATCAGGGAGACCCAGTACTTC.

This clonotype has ten or more counts. This chain connects TRBV7-9 to TRBJ2-5, with 8 bases identical to TRBD1. The V segment lost 5 bases and the J segment 4 bases; nucleotides outside the gene matches: 3. CDR3 size: 13 residues. Looked up from germline, CDR1 is SEHNR and CDR2 is FQNEAQ (reference sequence). In nucleotides, the CDR3 is TGTGCCAGCAGCCCCAGGGGGCCAGAGACCCAGTACTTC. Encoded protein: CASSPRGPETQYF.

The chain combines TRBV20-1 with TRBJ2-7; TRBD2 matches at 9 bases. The CDR3 is 16 residues long. Germline-derived CDR1 and CDR2 are DFQATT and SNEGSKA (reference sequence). Unmatched junction bases numbered 9, after V lost 0 bases and J lost 3 bases. The CDR3 here is CSARDLGTSPVYEQYF. The CDR3 nucleotides are TGCAGTGCTAGAGACCTCGGGACTAGCCCCGTCTACGAGCAGTACTTC.

The chain has TRBV11-2 and TRBJ1-1; the D is unclear. Trimming took 3 bases from V and 4 from J, leaving 6 bases between them. Germline values: CDR1 SGHAT, CDR2 FQNNGV. The CDR3 runs 12 residues. This CDR3 reads CASSFLSTEAFF. The CDR3 nucleotides are TGTGCCAGCAGCTTTTTGAGCACTGAAGCTTTCTTT.

The sample holds a few counts of this clonotype. The CDR3 nucleotides read TGTGCCAGTAGTCCTAGGGGCGGGCGGGGGACCAATGAGCAGTTCTTC. This encodes CASSPRGGRGTNEQFF. The rearrangement uses TRBV19 and TRBJ2-1; TRBD2 aligns across 7 bases. J lost 6 bases, V lost 5 bases, and 13 bases had no gene match. Germline V gene lookup returns CDR1 LNHDA and CDR2 SQIVND (reference sequence). This CDR3 spans 16 amino acids.

This clonotype was seen a few times. The V call is TRBV27, the J call TRBJ2-3; D may correspond to TRBD1 or TRBD2 (5 bases each). CDR1 and CDR2 from the germline V gene are MNHEY and SMNVEV (reference sequence). The length of the CDR3 is 17 residues. The germline V and J ends were trimmed by 5 bases and 0 bases, with 18 bases remaining between them. CDR3 in amino acids: CASSRKPNGGSTDTQYF. CDR3 in DNA: TGTGCCAGCAGTCGCAAACCCAATGGGGGTAGCACAGATACGCAGTATTTT.

This clonotype was detected only a few times. The chain couples TRBV7-2 to TRBJ2-5; TRBD2 might be the D (5 bases). Trimming left V 1 base short and J 5 bases short, with 11 bases between. CDR3 length: 14 residues. Germline assignment: CDR1 SGHTA and CDR2 FQGNSA. The CDR3 sequence: CASSLGVGGETQYF. In DNA form, the CDR3 reads TGTGCCAGCAGCTTAGGAGTTGGCGGGGAGACCCAGTACTTC.

The sample holds a few counts of this clonotype. The chain has TRBV10-3 and TRBJ1-1; D possibly corresponds to TRBD1 (6 bases). Germline loops: CDR1 ENHRY, CDR2 SYGVKD. The length of the CDR3 is 13 residues. V lost 6 bases and J 2 bases, leaving 10 bases between the germline ends. The CDR3 loop reads CAIRQGINTEAFF. For the CDR3, the DNA is TGTGCCATCAGACAGGGTATCAACACTGAAGCTTTCTTT.

This clonotype showed up many times. The chain joins TRBV18 to TRBJ2-7; 7 positions agree with TRBD1. The CDR3 length is 15 residues. V was pared by 4 bases and J by 2 bases, with 8 bases of the junction left unmatched. In germline, CDR1 is KGHSH, CDR2 LQKENI. CDR3 amino acids: CASSRFTGQAYEQYF. Here the CDR3 DNA reads TGTGCCAGCTCACGTTTCACAGGACAGGCCTACGAGCAGTACTTC.

This chain uses TRBV6-2 or TRBV6-3 with TRBJ2-1; D gene ambiguous. V lost 0 bases to trimming and J lost 8 bases, with 20 bases between them. Germline values: CDR1 MNHEY, CDR2 SVGEGT. The CDR3 sequence is 17 residues long. CDR3 nucleotide sequence: TGTGCCAGCAGTTACTCCCTCCTGCCCCCCCAACGTGATGAGCAGTTCTTC. This gives the protein CASSYSLLPPQRDEQFF.

The rearrangement joins TRBV5-5 to TRBJ2-1; 10 positions agree with TRBD1. CDR1 is SGHKS and CDR2 is YYEKEE in the germline V gene (reference sequence). This CDR3 is built from 16 residues. V shed 4 bases, J shed 3 bases, and the junction held 7 bases outside the gene matches. The CDR3 is CASSLRTGGVYNEQFF. The CDR3 DNA follows: TGTGCCAGCAGCCTCCGGACAGGGGGAGTCTACAATGAGCAGTTCTTC.

This clonotype occurred many times. The chain recombines TRBV27 with TRBJ2-1; perhaps TRBD2 as D (6 bases). Germline CDR1 and CDR2: MNHEY and SMNVEV (reference sequence). Trimming removed 7 bases at V and 6 bases at J, with 16 bases between. The CDR3 is 14 amino acids. CDR3 sequence: CASTPTRSSNEQFF. CDR3 DNA: TGTGCCAGCACCCCGACTAGATCTTCCAATGAGCAGTTCTTC.

The rearrangement links TRBV25-1 to TRBJ2-7; TRBD2 might be the D (5 bases). Between the trimmed V and J ends, which lost 1 base and 6 bases, there was a span of 13 bases. The CDR3 loop spans 14 amino acids. Germline CDR1 is MGHDK and CDR2 is SYGVNS. CDR3 in amino acids: CASSEFSSRGEQYF. CDR3 sequence (DNA): TGTGCCAGCAGTGAATTCTCTTCTCGGGGCGAGCAGTACTTC.

Many counts were recorded for this clonotype. The gene calls are TRBV7-2 and TRBJ2-1; 8 bases map to TRBD2. The CDR3 consists of 14 residues. V was clipped by 0 bases and J by 10 bases; unmatched bases: 5. CDR1 and CDR2 (germline): SGHTA, FQGNSA. CDR3 coding DNA: TGTGCCAGCAGCTTAGCCCCCGGGGGGGGGGAGCAGTTCTTC. It is translated as CASSLAPGGGEQFF.

The chain joins TRBV20-1 to TRBJ2-3; either TRBD1 or TRBD2 may supply D (6 bases each). The CDR3 is 13 amino acids. V was cut by 7 bases and J by 0 bases, with 11 bases left in between. CDR1 is DFQATT and CDR2 is SNEGSKA in the germline V gene (reference sequence). CDR3: CSVIGGSTDTQYF. The CDR3 DNA follows: TGCAGTGTAATAGGGGGGAGCACAGATACGCAGTATTTT.

This clonotype was observed a handful of times. The chain uses TRBV6-6 and TRBJ2-7; D is unresolved. Germline V CDR1 and CDR2: MNHNY, SVGAGI (reference sequence). The length of the CDR3 is 13 residues. V was shortened by 0 bases and J by 1 base, with 4 bases between the two germline ends. The CDR3 loop is CASSYSPSYEQYF. The CDR3 nucleotides read TGTGCCAGCAGTTACTCTCCATCCTACGAGCAGTACTTC.

J is TRBJ2-3 and V is TRBV6-2 or TRBV6-3, with 8 positions matching TRBD2. V gave up 8 bases and J gave up 5 bases; unmatched junction bases: 15. Germline V lookup: CDR1 MNHEY, CDR2 SVGEGT. The CDR3 loop spans 16 amino acids. The CDR3 DNA is TGTGCCAGCCAAACCCTAAAGCGGGAGCAAGAAGATACGCAGTATTTT. Its protein is CASQTLKREQEDTQYF.